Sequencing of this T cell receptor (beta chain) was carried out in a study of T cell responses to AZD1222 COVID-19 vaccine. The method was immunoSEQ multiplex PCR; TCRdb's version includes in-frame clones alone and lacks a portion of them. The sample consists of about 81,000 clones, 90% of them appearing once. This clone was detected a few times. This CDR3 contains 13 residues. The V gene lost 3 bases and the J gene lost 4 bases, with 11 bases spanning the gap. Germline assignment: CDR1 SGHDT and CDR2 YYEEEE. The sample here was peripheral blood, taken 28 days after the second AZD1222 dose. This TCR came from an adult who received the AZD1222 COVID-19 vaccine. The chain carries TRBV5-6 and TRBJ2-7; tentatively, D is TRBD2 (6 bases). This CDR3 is CASSWRGGYEQYF. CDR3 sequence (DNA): TGTGCCAGCAGCTGGCGGGGTGGGTACGAGCAGTACTTC. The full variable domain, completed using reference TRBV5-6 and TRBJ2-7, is DAGVTQSPTHLIKTRGQQVTLRCSPKSGHDTVSWYQQALGQGPQFIFQYYEEEERQRGNFPDRFSGHQFPNYSSELNVNALLLGDSALYLCASSWRGGYEQYFGPGTRLTVT.